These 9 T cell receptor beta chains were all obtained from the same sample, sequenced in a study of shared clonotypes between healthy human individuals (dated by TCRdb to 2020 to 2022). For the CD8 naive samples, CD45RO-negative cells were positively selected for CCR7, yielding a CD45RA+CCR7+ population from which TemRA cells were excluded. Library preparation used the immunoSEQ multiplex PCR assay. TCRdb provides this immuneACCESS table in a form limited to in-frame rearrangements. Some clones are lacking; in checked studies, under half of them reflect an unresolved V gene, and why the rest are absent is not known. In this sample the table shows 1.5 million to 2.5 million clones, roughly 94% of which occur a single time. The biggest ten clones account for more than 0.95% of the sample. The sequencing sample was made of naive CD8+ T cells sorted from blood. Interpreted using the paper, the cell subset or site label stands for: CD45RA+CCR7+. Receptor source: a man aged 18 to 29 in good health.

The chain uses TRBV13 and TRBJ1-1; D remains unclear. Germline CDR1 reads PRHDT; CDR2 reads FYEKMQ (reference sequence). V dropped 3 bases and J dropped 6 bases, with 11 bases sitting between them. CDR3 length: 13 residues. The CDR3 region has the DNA TGTGCCAGCAGCTTTGCACGGTTCGCTGAAGCTTTCTTT. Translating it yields CASSFARFAEAFF.

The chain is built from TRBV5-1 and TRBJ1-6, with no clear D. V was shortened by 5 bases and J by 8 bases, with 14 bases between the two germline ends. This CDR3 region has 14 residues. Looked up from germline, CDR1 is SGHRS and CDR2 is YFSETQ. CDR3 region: CASRAGRWDSPLHF. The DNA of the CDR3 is TGCGCCAGCAGGGCCGGACGGTGGGATTCACCCCTCCACTTT.

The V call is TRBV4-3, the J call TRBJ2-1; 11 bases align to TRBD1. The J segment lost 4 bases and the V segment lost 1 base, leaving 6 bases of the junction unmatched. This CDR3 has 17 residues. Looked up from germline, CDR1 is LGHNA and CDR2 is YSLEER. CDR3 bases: TGCGCCAGCAGCCAAGTAAGGGGACAGGGGGTTTACAATGAGCAGTTCTTC. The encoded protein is CASSQVRGQGVYNEQFF.

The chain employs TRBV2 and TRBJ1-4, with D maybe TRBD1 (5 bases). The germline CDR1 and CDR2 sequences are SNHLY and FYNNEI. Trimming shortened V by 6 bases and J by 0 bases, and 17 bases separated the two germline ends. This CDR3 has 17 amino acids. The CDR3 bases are TGTGCCAGCAGGGGAGACAGAGGAGTTGCAACTAATGAAAAACTGTTTTTT. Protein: CASRGDRGVATNEKLFF.

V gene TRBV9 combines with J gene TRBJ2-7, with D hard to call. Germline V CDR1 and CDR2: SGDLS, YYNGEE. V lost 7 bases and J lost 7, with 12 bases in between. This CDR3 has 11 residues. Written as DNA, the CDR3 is TGTGCCAGCGGAACTTATGGGGAGCAGTACTTC. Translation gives CASGTYGEQYF.

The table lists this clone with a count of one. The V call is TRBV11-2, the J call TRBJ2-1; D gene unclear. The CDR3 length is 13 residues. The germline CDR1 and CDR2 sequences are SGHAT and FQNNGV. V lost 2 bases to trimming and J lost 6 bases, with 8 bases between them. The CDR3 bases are TGTGCCAGCAGCTTACAGTCTCCCAATGAGCAGTTCTTC. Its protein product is CASSLQSPNEQFF.

The CDR3 reads CASSLTRTSGIYEQYF. In DNA, the CDR3 is TGTGCCAGCAGCTTGACGCGGACTAGCGGGATCTACGAGCAGTACTTC. The chain links TRBV5-4 to TRBJ2-7; 12 positions match TRBD2. The germline V gene has CDR1 SGHNT and CDR2 YYREEE (reference sequence). This CDR3 region has 16 residues. The junction had 5 bases not matched to a gene; V was cut back by 1 base and J by 3 bases.

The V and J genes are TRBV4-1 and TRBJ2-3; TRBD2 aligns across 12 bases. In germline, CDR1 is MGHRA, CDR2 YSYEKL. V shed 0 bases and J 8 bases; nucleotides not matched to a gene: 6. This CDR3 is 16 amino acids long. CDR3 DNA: TGCGCCAGCAGCCAAGATACTCTAGCGGGGGGGGTTACGCAGTATTTT. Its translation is CASSQDTLAGGVTQYF.

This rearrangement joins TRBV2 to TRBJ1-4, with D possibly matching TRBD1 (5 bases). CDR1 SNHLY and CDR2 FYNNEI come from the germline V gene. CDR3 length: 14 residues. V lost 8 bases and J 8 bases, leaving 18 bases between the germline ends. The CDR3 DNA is TGTGCCAGCCAGGGACCCCCGGTGGGCGAAAAACTGTTTTTT. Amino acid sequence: CASQGPPVGEKLFF.